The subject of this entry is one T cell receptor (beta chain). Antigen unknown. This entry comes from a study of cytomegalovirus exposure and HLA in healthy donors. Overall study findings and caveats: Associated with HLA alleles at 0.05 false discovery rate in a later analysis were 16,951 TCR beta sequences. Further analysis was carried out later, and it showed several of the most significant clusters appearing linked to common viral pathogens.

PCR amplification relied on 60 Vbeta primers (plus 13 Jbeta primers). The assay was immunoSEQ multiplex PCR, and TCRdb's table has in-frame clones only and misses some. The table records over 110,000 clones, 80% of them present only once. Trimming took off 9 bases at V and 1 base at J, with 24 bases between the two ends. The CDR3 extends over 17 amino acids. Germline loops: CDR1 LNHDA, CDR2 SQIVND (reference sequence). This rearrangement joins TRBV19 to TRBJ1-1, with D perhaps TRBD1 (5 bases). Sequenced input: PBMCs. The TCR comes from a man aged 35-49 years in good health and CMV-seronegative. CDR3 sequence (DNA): TGTGCCAGCCTCACTCGAGCAGGGCTAATCCCGAACACTGAAGCTTTCTTT. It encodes CASLTRAGLIPNTEAFF.